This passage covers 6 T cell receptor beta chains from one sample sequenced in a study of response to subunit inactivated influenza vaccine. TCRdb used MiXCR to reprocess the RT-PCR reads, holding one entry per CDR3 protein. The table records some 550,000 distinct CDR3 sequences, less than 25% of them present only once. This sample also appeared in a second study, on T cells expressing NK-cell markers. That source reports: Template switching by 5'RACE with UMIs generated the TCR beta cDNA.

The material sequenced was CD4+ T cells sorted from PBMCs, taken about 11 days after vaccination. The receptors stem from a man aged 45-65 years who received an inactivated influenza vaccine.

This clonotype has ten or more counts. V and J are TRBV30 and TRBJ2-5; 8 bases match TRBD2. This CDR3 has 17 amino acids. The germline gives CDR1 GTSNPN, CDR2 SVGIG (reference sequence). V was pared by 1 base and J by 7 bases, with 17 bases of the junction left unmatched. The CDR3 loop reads CAWSDPTGTRGRVTQYF. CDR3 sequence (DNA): TGTGCCTGGAGTGACCCTACCGGGACTAGAGGCCGCGTGACCCAGTACTTC.

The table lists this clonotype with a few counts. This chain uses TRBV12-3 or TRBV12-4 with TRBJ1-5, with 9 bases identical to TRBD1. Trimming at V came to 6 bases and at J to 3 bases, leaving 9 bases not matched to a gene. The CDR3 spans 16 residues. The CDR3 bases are TGTGCCAGCAGCCAGGGGACAGGGAGGTCCAATCAGCCCCAGCATTTT. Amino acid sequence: CASSQGTGRSNQPQHF.

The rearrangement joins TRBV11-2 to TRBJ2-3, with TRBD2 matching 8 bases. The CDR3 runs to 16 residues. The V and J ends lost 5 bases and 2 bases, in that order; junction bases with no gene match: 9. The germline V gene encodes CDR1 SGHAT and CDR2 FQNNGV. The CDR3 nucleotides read TGTGCCAGCAGCCAGAAGCGGGGGAGAATCACAGATACGCAGTATTTT. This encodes CASSQKRGRITDTQYF.

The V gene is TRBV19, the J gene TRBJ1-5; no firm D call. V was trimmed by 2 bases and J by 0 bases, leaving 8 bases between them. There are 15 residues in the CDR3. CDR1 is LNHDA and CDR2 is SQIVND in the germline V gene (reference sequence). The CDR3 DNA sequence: TGTGCCAGTAGTATAAGAATTTATAGCAATCAGCCCCAGCATTTT. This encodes CASSIRIYSNQPQHF.

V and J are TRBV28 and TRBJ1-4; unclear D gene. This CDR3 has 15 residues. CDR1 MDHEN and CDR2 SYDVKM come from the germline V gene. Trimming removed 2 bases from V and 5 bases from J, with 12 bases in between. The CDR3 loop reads CASSLVGGRNEKLFF. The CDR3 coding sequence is TGTGCCAGCAGTTTAGTTGGTGGACGCAATGAAAAACTGTTTTTT. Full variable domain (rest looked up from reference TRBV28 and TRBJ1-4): DVKVTQSSRYLVKRTGEKVFLECVQDMDHENMFWYRQDPGLGLRLIYFSYDVKMKEKGDIPEGYSVSREKKERFSLILESASTNQTSMYLCASSLVGGRNEKLFFGSGTQLSVL.

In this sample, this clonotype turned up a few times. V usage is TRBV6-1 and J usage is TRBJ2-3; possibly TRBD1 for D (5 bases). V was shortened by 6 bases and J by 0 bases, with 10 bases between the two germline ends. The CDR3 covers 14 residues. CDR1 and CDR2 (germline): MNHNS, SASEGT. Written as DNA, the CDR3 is TGTGCCAGCAGCGACAGAACTAGCACAGATACGCAGTATTTT. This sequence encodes CASSDRTSTDTQYF.